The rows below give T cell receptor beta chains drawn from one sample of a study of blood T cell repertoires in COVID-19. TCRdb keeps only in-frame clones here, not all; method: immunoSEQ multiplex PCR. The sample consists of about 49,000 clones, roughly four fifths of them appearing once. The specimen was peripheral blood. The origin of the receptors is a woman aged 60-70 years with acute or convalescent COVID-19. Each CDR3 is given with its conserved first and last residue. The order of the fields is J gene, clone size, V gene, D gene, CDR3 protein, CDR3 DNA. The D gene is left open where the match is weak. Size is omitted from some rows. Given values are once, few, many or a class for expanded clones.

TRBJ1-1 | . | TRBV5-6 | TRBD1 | CASSRTGSGDTEAFF | TGTGCCAGCAGCCGGACAGGATCAGGAGACACTGAAGCTTTCTTT
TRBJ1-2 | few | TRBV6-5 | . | CASRTQGFRGYTF | TGTGCCAGCAGGACCCAGGGATTCCGCGGCTACACCTTC
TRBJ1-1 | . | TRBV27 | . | CASSSWQKPTEAFF | TGTGCCAGCAGCTCTTGGCAGAAACCCACTGAAGCTTTCTTT
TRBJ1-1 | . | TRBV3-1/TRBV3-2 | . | CASSQDLNRAEDTEAFF | TGTGCCAGCAGCCAAGATCTCAACAGGGCGGAGGACACTGAAGCTTTCTTT
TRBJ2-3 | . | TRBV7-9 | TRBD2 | CASSLGRAGADTQYF | TGTGCCAGCAGCTTAGGTAGAGCGGGAGCCGATACGCAGTATTTT
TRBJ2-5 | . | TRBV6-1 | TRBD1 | CASSDRQGVRAETQYF | TGTGCCAGCAGTGACCGACAGGGGGTTCGCGCCGAGACCCAGTACTTC
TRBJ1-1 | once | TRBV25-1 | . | CASCRSSGMNTEAFF | TGTGCCAGCTGCCGGTCAAGCGGAATGAACACTGAAGCTTTCTTT
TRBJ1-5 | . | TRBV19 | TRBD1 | CATRGTGGNQPQHF | TGTGCCACCAGGGGGACAGGGGGCAATCAGCCCCAGCATTTT
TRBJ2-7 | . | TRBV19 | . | CASSIGFTGLSSYEQYF | TGTGCCAGTAGTATTGGTTTCACGGGGTTGAGCTCCTACGAGCAGTACTTC
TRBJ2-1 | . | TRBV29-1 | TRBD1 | CSVGDRGVGEQFF | TGCAGCGTTGGGGACAGGGGGGTCGGTGAGCAGTTCTTC
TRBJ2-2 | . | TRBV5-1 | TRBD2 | CASSLVAGGPNGELFF | TGCGCCAGCAGCTTGGTAGCGGGAGGGCCGAACGGGGAGCTGTTTTTT
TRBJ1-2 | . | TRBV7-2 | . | CASSLTGLDGYTF | TGTGCCAGCAGCTTAACAGGGTTGGACGGCTACACCTTC
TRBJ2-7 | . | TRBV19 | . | CASRPGHDSYEQYF | TGTGCCAGTAGGCCGGGACATGATTCCTACGAGCAGTACTTC
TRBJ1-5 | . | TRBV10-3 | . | CAIRKGSNQPQHF | TGTGCCATCAGGAAGGGGAGCAATCAGCCCCAGCATTTT
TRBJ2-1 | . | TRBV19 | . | CASSTGTRKFF | TGTGCCAGTAGTACGGGAACCAGGAAGTTCTTC